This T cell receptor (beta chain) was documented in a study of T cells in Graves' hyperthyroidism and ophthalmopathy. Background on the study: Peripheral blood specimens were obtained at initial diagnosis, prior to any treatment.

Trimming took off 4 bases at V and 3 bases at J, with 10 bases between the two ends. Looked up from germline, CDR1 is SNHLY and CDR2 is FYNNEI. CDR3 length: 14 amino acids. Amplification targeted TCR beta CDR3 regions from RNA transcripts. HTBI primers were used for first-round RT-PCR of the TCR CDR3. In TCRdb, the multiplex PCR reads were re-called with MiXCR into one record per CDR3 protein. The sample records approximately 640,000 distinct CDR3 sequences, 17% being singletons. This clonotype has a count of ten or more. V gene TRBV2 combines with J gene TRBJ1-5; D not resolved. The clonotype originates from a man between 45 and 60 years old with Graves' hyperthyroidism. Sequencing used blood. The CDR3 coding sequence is TGTGCCAGCAGTGGCGGCCTAGACAATCAGCCCCAGCATTTT. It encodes CASSGGLDNQPQHF.